This T cell receptor beta chain was sequenced in a study of cytomegalovirus exposure and HLA in healthy donors. Study conclusions and caveats: Being indistinguishable, some V segments were excluded, TRBV6-2 and TRBV6-3 among them. Across all donors, roughly uniform sequencing depth was an assumption of the presence/absence analyses. Further analysis was carried out later, and it showed several of the most significant clusters appearing linked to common viral pathogens.

This clone was observed a handful of times. Its antigen is as yet unknown. 13 Jbeta primers and 60 Vbeta primers were used for the PCR. The table came from immunoSEQ multiplex PCR; TCRdb's copy has only in-frame clones and leaves some out. The sample includes about 130,000 clones, approximately 73% of them seen just once. The CDR3 totals 18 residues. Germline trimming cut 4 bases from V and 4 bases from J; bases unmatched to any gene: 15. Germline V gene sequence: CDR1 SGHRS, CDR2 YFSETQ. V usage is TRBV5-1 and J usage is TRBJ2-2; 8 nucleotides line up with TRBD2. The clonotype comes from a man aged 60 to 69 in good health and CMV-seropositive. Sample: PBMCs. This chain's CDR3 is CASSPGSAGARSTGELFF. The CDR3 region has the DNA TGCGCCAGCAGCCCGGGGTCAGCGGGGGCCCGGAGCACCGGGGAGCTGTTTTTT.